Below, 26 T cell receptor beta chains from the same sample are listed, as sequenced in a study of graft-versus-host responses after intestinal transplantation. TCRdb's table, derived via immunoSEQ multiplex PCR, lists solely in-frame clones and lacks some. Of tens of thousands of clones detected, approximately 91% appear once; the ten largest clones hold approximately 2.7%. These receptors lack a known antigen. The source material was unstimulated CD4+ T cells sorted from spleen or lymph node cells, sampled before transplant. The receptors here all came from a human donor who was the organ donor for an intestinal transplant.

V usage is TRBV7-2 and J usage is TRBJ2-1; TRBD1 is a possible D gene (5 bases). The CDR3 contains 17 residues. CDR1 is SGHTA, CDR2 FQGNSA, per germline. The V gene lost 2 bases and the J gene lost 8 bases, with 22 bases spanning the gap. DNA for the CDR3: TGTGCCAGCAGCTTATTTGGTGGGGCATCCTTTAAATATGAGCAGTTCTTC. It encodes CASSLFGGASFKYEQFF.

The CDR3, as DNA: TGTGCCAGCAGACTAGCGGAAGAGACCCAGTACTTC. Translation gives CASRLAEETQYF. The chain is built from TRBV28 and TRBJ2-5; 8 bases are shared with TRBD2. The V and J ends lost 6 bases and 3 bases, in that order; junction bases with no gene match: 0. Germline-derived CDR1 and CDR2 are MDHEN and SYDVKM. CDR3 size: 12 residues.

The V gene is TRBV4-3, the J gene TRBJ2-6; D gene ambiguous. The germline V gene has CDR1 LGHNA and CDR2 YSLEER. Trimming shortened V by 5 bases and J by 1 base, and 9 bases separated the two germline ends. CDR3 length: 15 amino acids. The CDR3 sequence: CASSYEVSGANVLTF. CDR3 bases: TGCGCCAGCAGCTATGAGGTGTCTGGGGCCAACGTCCTGACTTTC.

The rearrangement uses TRBV4-3 and TRBJ1-5; D not resolved. V gave up 0 bases and J gave up 2 bases, with 14 bases separating them. The germline V gene encodes CDR1 LGHNA and CDR2 YSLEER. This CDR3 comprises 17 residues. CDR3 nucleotide sequence: TGCGCCAGCAGCCAAGATGTGGCAACAGACGGCAATCAGCCCCAGCATTTT. Its protein product is CASSQDVATDGNQPQHF.

This sequence joins TRBV19 and TRBJ1-1; a possible D gene is TRBD1 (6 bases). Germline V lookup: CDR1 LNHDA, CDR2 SQIVND (reference sequence). Trimming cost V 6 bases and J 0 bases, with 8 bases left between them. There are 13 residues in the CDR3. The CDR3 nucleotides are TGTGCCAGTAGGGGACATCTGAACACTGAAGCTTTCTTT. The encoded protein is CASRGHLNTEAFF.

This chain links TRBV19 with TRBJ2-2; 7 nucleotides agree with TRBD2. The V gene end was trimmed by 3 bases and the J gene end by 5 bases; junction bases not matched to a gene: 9. The CDR3 consists of 16 residues. Germline V lookup: CDR1 LNHDA, CDR2 SQIVND (reference sequence). CDR3 coding DNA: TGTGCCAGTAGTATGGAGGCGGGAGTGGGTACCGGGGAGCTGTTTTTT. Translating it yields CASSMEAGVGTGELFF.

This clone was detected once. This chain uses TRBV30 with TRBJ2-1; 7 positions match TRBD2. V lost 0 bases and J lost 0; bases outside the gene matches: 8. This CDR3 has 17 residues. CDR1 and CDR2 (germline): GTSNPN, SVGIG (reference sequence). The CDR3 DNA reads TGTGCCTGGAGTGTACGTCTCAGCGGGATCTCCTACAATGAGCAGTTCTTC. Translated: CAWSVRLSGISYNEQFF.

The rearrangement links TRBV19 to TRBJ1-5, with 8 bases fitting TRBD1. Germline lookup yields CDR1 LNHDA and CDR2 SQIVND (reference sequence). J lost 4 bases, V lost 2 bases, and 13 bases had no gene match. The CDR3 loop spans 18 amino acids. The CDR3 sequence is CASSIMQGAGIANQPQHF. The CDR3, as DNA: TGTGCCAGTAGTATAATGCAGGGGGCGGGGATAGCAAATCAGCCCCAGCATTTT.

CDR3 DNA: TGTGCCAGTAGTATGTCTAGGATCGGGTCCTACGAGCAGTACTTC. This encodes CASSMSRIGSYEQYF. The chain has TRBV19 and TRBJ2-7, with D unclear. Trimming removed 3 bases at V and 1 base at J, with 13 bases between. Germline loops: CDR1 LNHDA, CDR2 SQIVND (reference sequence). The CDR3 is 15 residues long.

The chain combines TRBV6-5 with TRBJ1-4; D is ambiguous. The CDR3 runs 15 residues. CDR1 MNHEY and CDR2 SVGAGI come from the germline V gene. The germline V and J ends were trimmed by 6 bases and 4 bases, with 15 bases remaining between them. The CDR3, as DNA: TGTGCCAGCAGGAGAGACGCGGGGATTAATGAAAAACTGTTTTTT. This encodes CASRRDAGINEKLFF.

The rearrangement links TRBV19 to TRBJ2-1; 14 bases are shared with TRBD2. V lost 3 bases, J lost 14 bases, and 12 bases stayed unmatched. CDR1 and CDR2 from the germline V gene are LNHDA and SQIVND (reference sequence). The CDR3 runs 16 residues. CDR3 nucleotide sequence: TGTGCCAGTAGTATCACACCGGGACTAGCGGGAGATTCGGAGTTCTTC. This sequence encodes CASSITPGLAGDSEFF.

The CDR3 DNA sequence: TGTGCCAGCAGTCCCAGGGGGCTGTCGTGGAATACGCAGTATTTT. It yields the protein CASSPRGLSWNTQYF. The chain carries TRBV5-6 and TRBJ2-3, with 8 bases lining up with TRBD1. The trim removed 5 bases at V and 7 bases at J, leaving 12 bases unmatched. Germline CDR1 reads SGHDT; CDR2 reads YYEEEE. This CDR3 spans 15 amino acids. Looking up the rest from reference TRBV5-6 and TRBJ2-3 gives the full variable domain: DAGVTQSPTHLIKTRGQQVTLRCSPKSGHDTVSWYQQALGQGPQFIFQYYEEEERQRGNFPDRFSGHQFPNYSSELNVNALLLGDSALYLCASSPRGLSWNTQYFGPGTRLTVL.

The chain combines TRBV5-1 with TRBJ1-2, with D maybe TRBD1 (6 bases). V was clipped by 4 bases and J by 4 bases, with 11 bases between them. This CDR3 region has 13 residues. Germline V gene data show CDR1 as SGHRS and CDR2 as YFSETQ. This CDR3 is CASSARDTYGYTF. In DNA form, the CDR3 reads TGCGCCAGCAGCGCCCGGGACACCTATGGCTACACCTTC.

V gene TRBV5-1 combines with J gene TRBJ2-5, with 10 bases matching TRBD2. The germline gives CDR1 SGHRS, CDR2 YFSETQ. Trimming at V came to 5 bases and at J to 4 bases, leaving 2 bases not matched to a gene. This CDR3 contains 13 residues. The CDR3 DNA follows: TGCGCCAGCAGAAGACTAGCGGGAGAGACCCAGTACTTC. It is translated as CASRRLAGETQYF.

The rearrangement joins TRBV4-1 to TRBJ2-3, with TRBD2 matching 11 bases. The V gene's germline CDR1 is MGHRA and CDR2 YSYEKL. The ends lost 3 bases at V and 0 bases at J; junction bases unmatched: 2. CDR3 length equals 16 residues. CDR3 in amino acids: CASSHWTSGSTDTQYF. The CDR3 nucleotides are TGCGCCAGCAGCCATTGGACTAGCGGGAGCACAGATACGCAGTATTTT.

This rearrangement joins TRBV19 to TRBJ1-6, with 7 bases identical to TRBD1. V was clipped by 2 bases and J by 7 bases; unmatched bases: 2. There are 14 residues in the CDR3. Germline lookup yields CDR1 LNHDA and CDR2 SQIVND (reference sequence). This CDR3 reads CASSITGVNSPLHF. The CDR3 nucleotides read TGTGCCAGTAGTATAACAGGGGTAAATTCACCCCTCCACTTT. Supplemented by reference TRBV19 and TRBJ1-6, the full variable domain reads DGGITQSPKYLFRKEGQNVTLSCEQNLNHDAMYWYRQDPGQGLRLIYYSQIVNDFQKGDIAEGYSVSREKKESFPLTVTSAQKNPTAFYLCASSITGVNSPLHFGNGTRLTVT.

CDR3 amino acids: CASSRTSGTDEQFF. The CDR3 region has the DNA TGTGCCAGCTCCAGGACTAGCGGGACGGATGAGCAGTTCTTC. The genes are TRBV11-3 and TRBJ2-1; 12 nucleotides align to TRBD2. The CDR3 is 14 residues long. V dropped 8 bases and J dropped 8; count of bases not matched to a gene: 7. CDR1 and CDR2 from the germline V gene are SGHNT and YENEEA.

V gene TRBV28 combines with J gene TRBJ2-6, with TRBD1 identical over 9 bases. The CDR3 is 18 residues long. The germline V gene encodes CDR1 MDHEN and CDR2 SYDVKM. V was pared by 6 bases and J by 0 bases, with 9 bases of the junction left unmatched. As DNA, the CDR3 is TGTGCCAGCAGGAAAGGGGGGACAGGGATCTCTGGGGCCAACGTCCTGACTTTC. Protein sequence: CASRKGGTGISGANVLTF.

This clone was picked up one time. The J gene is TRBJ2-3, the V gene TRBV5-1; 7 bases agree with TRBD2. From germline, CDR1 is SGHRS and CDR2 YFSETQ. Trimming took 4 bases from V and 14 from J; bases not matched to a gene: 10. This CDR3 comprises 12 residues. CDR3 nucleotides: TGCGCCAGCAGCCACCCGGGACTACCTTTGTATTTT. This translates into CASSHPGLPLYF.

The V gene is TRBV4-3, the J gene TRBJ2-5; unclear D gene. The J call may be incorrect, as the DNA end agrees better with TRBJ2-7. CDR3 length equals 16 residues. Per germline, CDR1 LGHNA and CDR2 YSLEER. Written as DNA, the CDR3 is TGCGCCAGCAGCCAAGGTGGGCCTAGGGAAGCCTACGAGCAGTACTTC. This codes for CASSQGGPREAYEQYF.

V is TRBV5-6 and J is TRBJ1-2, with TRBD1 matching over 8 bases. Germline V CDR1 and CDR2: SGHDT, YYEEEE. The CDR3 length is 13 residues. The trim removed 3 bases at V and 7 bases at J, leaving 5 bases unmatched. CDR3 in amino acids: CASSSDRAGGYTF. CDR3 DNA sequence: TGTGCCAGCAGCTCGGACAGGGCCGGTGGCTACACCTTC.

This chain connects TRBV5-6 to TRBJ2-3; the match to TRBD2 covers 13 bases. V lost 2 bases, J lost 5 bases, and 8 bases stayed unmatched. The CDR3 spans 17 residues. Germline V gives CDR1 SGHDT, CDR2 YYEEEE. CDR3 bases: TGTGCCAGCAGCTTACGAACTAGCGGGAGGGCCGGAGATACGCAGTATTTT. It specifies CASSLRTSGRAGDTQYF.

The V gene is TRBV7-2, the J gene TRBJ2-7; 9 bases fit TRBD1. This CDR3 contains 13 residues. Germline V gene sequence: CDR1 SGHTA, CDR2 FQGNSA. After removal of 3 bases from V and 7 bases from J, the junction contained 4 bases not matched to a gene. CDR3 nucleotides: TGTGCCAGCAGCTTGGACAGGGGTGGGGAGCAGTACTTC. Protein: CASSLDRGGEQYF.

The rearrangement links TRBV7-9 to TRBJ2-7; 7 bases align to TRBD1. After removal of 1 base from V and 2 bases from J, the junction contained 5 bases not matched to a gene. CDR1 and CDR2 (germline): SEHNR, FQNEAQ (reference sequence). The CDR3 consists of 15 residues. The CDR3 DNA follows: TGTGCCAGCAGCTTAGACCGGACAGGAGCCTACGAGCAGTACTTC. Amino acid sequence: CASSLDRTGAYEQYF.

The chain employs TRBV10-3 and TRBJ2-7; D possibly corresponds to TRBD1 (5 bases). CDR1 and CDR2 from the germline V gene are ENHRY and SYGVKD. V dropped 8 bases and J dropped 3 bases, with 8 bases sitting between them. CDR3 length: 11 residues. The CDR3 bases are TGTGCCATCGGCCAGGGCTACGAGCAGTACTTC. Translation gives CAIGQGYEQYF.

This rearrangement joins TRBV19 to TRBJ2-3, with 8 positions matching TRBD1. The CDR3 is 17 amino acids. CDR1 is LNHDA and CDR2 is SQIVND in the germline V gene (reference sequence). V shed 3 bases, J shed 4 bases, and the junction held 12 bases outside the gene matches. This chain's CDR3 is CASSMGGGQGRADTQYF. Written as DNA, the CDR3 is TGTGCCAGTAGTATGGGGGGAGGACAGGGACGGGCAGATACGCAGTATTTT.